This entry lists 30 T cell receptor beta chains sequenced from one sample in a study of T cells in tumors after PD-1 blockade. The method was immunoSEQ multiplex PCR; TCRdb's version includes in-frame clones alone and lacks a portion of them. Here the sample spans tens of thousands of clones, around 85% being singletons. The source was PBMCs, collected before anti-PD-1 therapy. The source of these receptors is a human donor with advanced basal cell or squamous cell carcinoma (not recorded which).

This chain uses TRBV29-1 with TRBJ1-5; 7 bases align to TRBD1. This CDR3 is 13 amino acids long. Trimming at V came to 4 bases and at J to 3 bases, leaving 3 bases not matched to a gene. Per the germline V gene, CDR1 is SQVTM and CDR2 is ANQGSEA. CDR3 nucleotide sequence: TGCAGCGTTGCCAGGGGGATCAATCAGCCCCAGCATTTT. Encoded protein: CSVARGINQPQHF.

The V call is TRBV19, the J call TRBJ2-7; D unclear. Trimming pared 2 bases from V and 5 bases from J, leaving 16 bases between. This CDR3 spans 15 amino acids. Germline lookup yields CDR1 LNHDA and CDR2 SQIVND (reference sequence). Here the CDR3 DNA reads TGTGCCAGTAGTATATGGACGGGTATTGGGAACGAGCAGTACTTC. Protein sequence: CASSIWTGIGNEQYF.

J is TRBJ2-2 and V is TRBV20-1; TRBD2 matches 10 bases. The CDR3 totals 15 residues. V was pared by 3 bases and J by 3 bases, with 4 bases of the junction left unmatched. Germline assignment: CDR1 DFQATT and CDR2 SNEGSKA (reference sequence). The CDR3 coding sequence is TGCAGTGCTAGTGCTCTAGCGGGAGACACCGGGGAGCTGTTTTTT. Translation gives CSASALAGDTGELFF.

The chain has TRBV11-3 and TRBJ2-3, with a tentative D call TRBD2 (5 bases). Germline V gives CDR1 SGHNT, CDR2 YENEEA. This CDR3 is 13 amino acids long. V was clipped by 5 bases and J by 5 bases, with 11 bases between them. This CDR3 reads CASSAPAGDTQYF. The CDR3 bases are TGTGCCAGCAGCGCCCCCGCGGGAGATACGCAGTATTTT.

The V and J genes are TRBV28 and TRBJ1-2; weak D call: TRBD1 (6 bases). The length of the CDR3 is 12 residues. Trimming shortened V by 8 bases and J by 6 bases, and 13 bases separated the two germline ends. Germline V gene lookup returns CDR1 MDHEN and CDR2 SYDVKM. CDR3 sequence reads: CASEDSSHGYTF. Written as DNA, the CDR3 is TGTGCCAGCGAGGACAGCTCCCATGGCTACACCTTC.

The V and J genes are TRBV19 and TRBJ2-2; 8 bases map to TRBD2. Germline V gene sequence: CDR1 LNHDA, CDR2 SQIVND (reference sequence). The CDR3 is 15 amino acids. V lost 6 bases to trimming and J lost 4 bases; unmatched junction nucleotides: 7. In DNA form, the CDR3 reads TGTGCCAGTAGAGATGGCGGGGGGACCACCGGGGAGCTGTTTTTT. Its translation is CASRDGGGTTGELFF.

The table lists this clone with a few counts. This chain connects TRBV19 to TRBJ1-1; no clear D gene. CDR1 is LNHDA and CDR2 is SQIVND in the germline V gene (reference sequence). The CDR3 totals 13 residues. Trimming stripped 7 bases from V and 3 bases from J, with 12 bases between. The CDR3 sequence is CASNLGRDTEAFF. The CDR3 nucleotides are TGTGCCAGTAACTTAGGACGGGACACTGAAGCTTTCTTT.

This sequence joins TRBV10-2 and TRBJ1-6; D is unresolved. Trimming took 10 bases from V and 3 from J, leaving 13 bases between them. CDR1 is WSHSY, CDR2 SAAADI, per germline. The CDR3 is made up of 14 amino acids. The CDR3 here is CATSSGNYNSPLHF. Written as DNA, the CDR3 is TGCGCCACCTCCAGTGGGAACTATAATTCACCCCTCCACTTT.

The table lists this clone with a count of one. The CDR3 DNA reads TGTGCCAGCAACCTAACTCGGGACAGGGGATCCACTGAAGCTTTCTTT. Residues: CASNLTRDRGSTEAFF. V and J are TRBV5-4 and TRBJ1-1, with 10 bases aligning to TRBD1. The CDR3 covers 16 residues. J was trimmed by 4 bases and V by 6 bases; bases with no gene match: 12. Per the germline V gene, CDR1 is SGHNT and CDR2 is YYREEE (reference sequence).

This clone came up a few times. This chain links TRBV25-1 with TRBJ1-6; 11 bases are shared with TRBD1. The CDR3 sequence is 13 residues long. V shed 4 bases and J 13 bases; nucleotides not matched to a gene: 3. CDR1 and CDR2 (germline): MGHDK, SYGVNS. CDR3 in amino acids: CASSARDRGPLHF. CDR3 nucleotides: TGTGCCAGCAGTGCCCGGGACAGGGGGCCCCTCCACTTT. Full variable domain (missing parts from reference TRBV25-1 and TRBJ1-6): EADIYQTPRYLVIGTGKKITLECSQTMGHDKMYWYQQDPGMELHLIHYSYGVNSTEKGDLSSESTVSRIRTEHFPLTLESARPSHTSQYLCASSARDRGPLHFGNGTRLTVT.

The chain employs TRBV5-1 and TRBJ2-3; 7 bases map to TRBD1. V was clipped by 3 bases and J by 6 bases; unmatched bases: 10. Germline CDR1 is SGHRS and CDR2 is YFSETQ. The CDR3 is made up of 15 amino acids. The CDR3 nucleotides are TGCGCCAGCAGCTCGACCGGGACAGTCGGGGATACGCAGTATTTT. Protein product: CASSSTGTVGDTQYF.

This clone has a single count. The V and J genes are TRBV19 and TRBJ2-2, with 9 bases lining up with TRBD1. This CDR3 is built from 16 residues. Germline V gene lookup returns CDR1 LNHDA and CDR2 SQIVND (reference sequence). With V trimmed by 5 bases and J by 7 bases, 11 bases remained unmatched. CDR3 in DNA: TGTGCCAGTAGTCCGAGTCAGACAGGGGGTATCGGGGAGCTGTTTTTT. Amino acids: CASSPSQTGGIGELFF.

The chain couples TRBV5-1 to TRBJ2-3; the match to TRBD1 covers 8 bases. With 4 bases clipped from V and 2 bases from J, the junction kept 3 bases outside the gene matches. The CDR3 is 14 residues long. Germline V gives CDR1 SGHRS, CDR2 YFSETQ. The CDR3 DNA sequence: TGCGCCAGCAGCCCGGGACAGGACACAGATACGCAGTATTTT. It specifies CASSPGQDTDTQYF. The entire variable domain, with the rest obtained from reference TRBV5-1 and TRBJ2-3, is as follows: KAGVTQTPRYLIKTRGQQVTLSCSPISGHRSVSWYQQTPGQGLQFLFEYFSETQRNKGNFPGRFSGRQFSNSRSEMNVSTLELGDSALYLCASSPGQDTDTQYFGPGTRLTVL.

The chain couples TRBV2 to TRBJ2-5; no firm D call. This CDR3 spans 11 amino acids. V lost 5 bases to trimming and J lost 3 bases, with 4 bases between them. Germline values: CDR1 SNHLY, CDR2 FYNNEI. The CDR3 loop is CASSYKETQYF. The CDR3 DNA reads TGTGCCAGCAGTTACAAAGAGACCCAGTACTTC.

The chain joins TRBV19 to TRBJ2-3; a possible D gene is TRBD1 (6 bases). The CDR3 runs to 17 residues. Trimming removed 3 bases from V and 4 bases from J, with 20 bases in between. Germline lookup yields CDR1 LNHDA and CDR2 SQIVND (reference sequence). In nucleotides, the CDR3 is TGTGCCAGTAGTATCCGCCCAGACAGGTTGACGGCAGATACGCAGTATTTT. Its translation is CASSIRPDRLTADTQYF.

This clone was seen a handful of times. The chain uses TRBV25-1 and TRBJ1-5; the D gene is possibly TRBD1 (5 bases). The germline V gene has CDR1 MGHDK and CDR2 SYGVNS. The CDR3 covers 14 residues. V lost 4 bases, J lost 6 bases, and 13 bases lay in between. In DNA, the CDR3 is TGTGCCAGCAGTGGGCCCGGGGGAAGTCAGCCCCAGCATTTT. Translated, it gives CASSGPGGSQPQHF.

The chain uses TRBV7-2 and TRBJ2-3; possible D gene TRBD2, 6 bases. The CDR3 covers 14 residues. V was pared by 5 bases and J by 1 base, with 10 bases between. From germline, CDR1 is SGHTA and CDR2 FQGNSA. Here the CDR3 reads CASSGVAGTDTQYF. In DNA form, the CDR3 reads TGTGCCAGCAGCGGAGTAGCGGGCACAGATACGCAGTATTTT. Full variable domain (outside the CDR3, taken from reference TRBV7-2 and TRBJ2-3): GAGVSQSPSNKVTEKGKDVELRCDPISGHTALYWYRQSLGQGLEFLIYFQGNSAPDKSGLPSDRFSAERTGGSVSTLTIQRTQQEDSAVYLCASSGVAGTDTQYFGPGTRLTVL.

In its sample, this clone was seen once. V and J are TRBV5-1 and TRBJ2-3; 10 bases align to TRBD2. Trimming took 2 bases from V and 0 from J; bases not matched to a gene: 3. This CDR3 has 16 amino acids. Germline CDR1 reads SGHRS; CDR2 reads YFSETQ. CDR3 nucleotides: TGCGCCAGCAGCTTACAAGCGGGAGGGAGCACAGATACGCAGTATTTT. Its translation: CASSLQAGGSTDTQYF.

The CDR3 here is CASSSGSNSYNSPLHF. CDR3 nucleotides: TGCGCCAGCAGCAGTGGCAGCAACTCCTATAATTCACCCCTCCACTTT. The rearrangement links TRBV5-1 to TRBJ1-6; no reliable D call. Trimming cost V 4 bases and J 0 bases, with 11 bases left between them. The CDR3 totals 16 residues. Germline CDR1 reads SGHRS; CDR2 reads YFSETQ.

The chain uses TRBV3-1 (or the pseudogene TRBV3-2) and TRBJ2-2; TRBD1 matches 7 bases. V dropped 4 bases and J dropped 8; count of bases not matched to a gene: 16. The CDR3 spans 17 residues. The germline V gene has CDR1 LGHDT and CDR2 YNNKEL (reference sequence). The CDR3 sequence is CASSPDRDTGDSGELFF. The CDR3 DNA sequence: TGTGCCAGCAGCCCCGACCGGGACACAGGGGATAGTGGGGAGCTGTTTTTT.

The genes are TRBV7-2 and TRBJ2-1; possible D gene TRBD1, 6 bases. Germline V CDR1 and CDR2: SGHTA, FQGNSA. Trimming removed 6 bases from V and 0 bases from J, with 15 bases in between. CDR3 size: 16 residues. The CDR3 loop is CASSQGRRSSYNEQFF. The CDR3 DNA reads TGTGCCAGCAGTCAGGGGCGGAGGAGCTCCTACAATGAGCAGTTCTTC.

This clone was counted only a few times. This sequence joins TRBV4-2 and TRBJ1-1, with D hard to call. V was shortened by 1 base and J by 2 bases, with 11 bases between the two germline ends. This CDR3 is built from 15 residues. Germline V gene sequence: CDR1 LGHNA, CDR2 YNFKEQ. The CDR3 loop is CASSQVVGDNTEAFF. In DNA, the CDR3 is TGTGCCAGCAGCCAAGTTGTGGGCGATAACACTGAAGCTTTCTTT.

Here the CDR3 reads CASSRQGAQADTQYF. The CDR3 DNA reads TGTGCCAGTAGTAGACAGGGGGCACAGGCAGATACGCAGTATTTT. V is TRBV19 and J is TRBJ2-3, with 10 bases lining up with TRBD1. The CDR3 is made up of 15 amino acids. The ends lost 4 bases at V and 4 bases at J; junction bases unmatched: 5. Germline CDR1 LNHDA, CDR2 SQIVND (reference sequence).

This CDR3 is CSASAGHISDEQFF. The CDR3 region has the DNA TGCAGCGCCTCAGCCGGGCACATCTCGGATGAGCAGTTCTTC. The chain carries TRBV29-1 and TRBJ2-1, with D hard to call. The CDR3 totals 14 residues. The germline V gene has CDR1 SQVTM and CDR2 ANQGSEA. V dropped 7 bases and J dropped 8 bases, with 21 bases sitting between them.

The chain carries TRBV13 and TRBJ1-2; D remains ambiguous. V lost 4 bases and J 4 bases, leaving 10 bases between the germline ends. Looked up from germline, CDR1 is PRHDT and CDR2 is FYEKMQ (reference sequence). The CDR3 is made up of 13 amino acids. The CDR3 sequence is CASSSPGSYGYTF. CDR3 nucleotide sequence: TGTGCCAGCAGCTCCCCCGGCAGCTATGGCTACACCTTC. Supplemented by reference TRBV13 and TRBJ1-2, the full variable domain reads AAGVIQSPRHLIKEKRETATLKCYPIPRHDTVYWYQQGPGQDPQFLISFYEKMQSDKGSIPDRFSAQQFSDYHSELNMSSLELGDSALYFCASSSPGSYGYTFGSGTRLTVV.

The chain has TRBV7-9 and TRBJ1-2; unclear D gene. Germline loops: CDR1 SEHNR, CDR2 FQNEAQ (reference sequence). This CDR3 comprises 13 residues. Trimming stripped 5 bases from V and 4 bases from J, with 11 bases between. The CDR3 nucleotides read TGTGCCAGCAGCCAAACAGACCTCTATGGCTACACCTTC. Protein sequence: CASSQTDLYGYTF. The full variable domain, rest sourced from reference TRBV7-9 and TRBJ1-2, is DTGVSQNPRHKITKRGQNVTFRCDPISEHNRLYWYRQTLGQGPEFLTYFQNEAQLEKSRLLSDRFSAERPKGSFSTLEIQRTEQGDSAMYLCASSQTDLYGYTFGSGTRLTVV.

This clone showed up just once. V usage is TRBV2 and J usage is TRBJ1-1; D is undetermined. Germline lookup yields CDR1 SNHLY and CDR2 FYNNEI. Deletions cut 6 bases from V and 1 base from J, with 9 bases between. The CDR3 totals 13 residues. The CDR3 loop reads CASRPSENTEAFF. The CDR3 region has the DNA TGTGCCAGCAGGCCTTCAGAGAACACTGAAGCTTTCTTT. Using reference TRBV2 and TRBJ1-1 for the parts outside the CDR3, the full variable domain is EPEVTQTPSHQVTQMGQEVILRCVPISNHLYFYWYRQILGQKVEFLVSFYNNEISEKSEIFDDQFSVERPDGSNFTLKIRSTKLEDSAMYFCASRPSENTEAFFGQGTRLTVV.

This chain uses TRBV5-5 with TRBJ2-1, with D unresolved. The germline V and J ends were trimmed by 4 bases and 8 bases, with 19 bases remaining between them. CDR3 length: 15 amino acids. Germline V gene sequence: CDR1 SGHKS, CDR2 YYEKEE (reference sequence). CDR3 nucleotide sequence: TGTGCCAGCAGCGACCGCCGCCCACTGTCCGATGAGCAGTTCTTC. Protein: CASSDRRPLSDEQFF.

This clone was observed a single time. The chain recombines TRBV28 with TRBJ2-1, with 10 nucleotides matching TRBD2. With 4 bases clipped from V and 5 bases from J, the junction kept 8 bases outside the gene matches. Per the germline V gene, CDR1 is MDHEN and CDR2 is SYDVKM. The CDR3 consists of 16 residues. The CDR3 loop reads CASSSGLAEFNNEQFF. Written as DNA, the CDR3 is TGTGCCAGCAGTTCCGGACTAGCGGAATTCAACAATGAGCAGTTCTTC.

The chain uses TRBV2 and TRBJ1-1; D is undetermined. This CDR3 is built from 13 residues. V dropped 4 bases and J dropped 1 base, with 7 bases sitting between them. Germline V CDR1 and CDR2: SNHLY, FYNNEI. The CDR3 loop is CASSGGPNTEAFF. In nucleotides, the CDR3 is TGTGCCAGCAGTGGCGGCCCGAACACTGAAGCTTTCTTT.